This T cell receptor (beta chain) is drawn from a study of blood T cell dynamics during melanoma immunotherapy (dated by TCRdb to about 2020). In the study overall: All patients had metastatic melanoma and were given first-line pembrolizumab or nivolumab plus ipilimumab as standard of care in the United Kingdom. Peripheral T cell receptor repertoires of metastatic melanoma patients were profiled before and after one cycle of checkpoint inhibitor therapy to find early correlates of response. A training cohort was formed from consecutive patients, and a further independent group of patients from the same centre was pooled into an external validation set.

A fixed 350 ng of DNA was loaded for every bulk PBMC sample. TCR beta CDR3 sequences were amplified from genomic DNA using the immunoSEQ TCRb Assay kit according to manufacturer instructions. The KAPA Library Quantification Kit for Illumina platforms was used to quantify the pooled libraries by qPCR. Pooled libraries were sequenced on an Illumina NextSeq 500, clustered at roughly 0.6-1.2 pM. The original methods were these. The TCR data were analyzed using immunoSEQ ANALYZER and the R LymphoSeq package. A rearrangement efficiency score was calculated as productive divided by the sum of productive and non-productive CDR3 sequences. Clonality was measured with the Gini coefficient and diversity with the Renyi index at alpha=1, compared pairwise between timepoints within each patient. Clonal relatedness used an edit distance of 3, and repertoire similarity used the Bhattacharyya coefficient, both computed in LymphoSeq. To classify response, a linear discriminant analysis based on week-3 changes in clonality and diversity was built using the R MASS and caret packages. The clones in this table, taken by TCRdb from immuneACCESS, are in-frame only. Not every clone is retained; where verified, under half of the shortfall comes from an unresolved V gene, and the cause of the rest is unknown. That table furnishes V, J and clone size, whereas the DNA furnished D and trimming. The table for this sample lists more than 12,000 clones; 92% of them were counted only once. The ten most abundant clones make up 0.9% to 0.95% of the sample.

As regards this clone: Its antigen has not been determined. Within one base of it there is no much larger clone, and no base qualities were kept.

What the study reported, not specific to this receptor: Patients who later achieved disease control showed a bifurcated PBMC repertoire reorganization at W3, with increased clonality or increased diversity, unlike progressors. The relatively small sample size was recognized as a factor that could limit how well the results generalize. The study could not determine whether the T cell clones driving repertoire changes were melanoma-specific or reflected general immune activation.

Taken with the paper, the label for time point translates to: week 3, after first cycle of checkpoint inhibitor. Blood samples were taken at two points: before treatment (T0) and at week 3 (W3), which came after the first cycle of checkpoint blockade. Except for two patients with rapid clinical progression, response was assessed 12 weeks after the first infusion by RECIST 1.1; disease control meant complete response, partial response or stable disease. Patients were not eligible if they had prior systemic cancer treatment, concomitant immunosuppressant therapy or synchronous other active malignancies. Both bulk PBMC and plasma cell-free DNA were sequenced for TCR beta so that circulating cells and T cell turnover could be tracked. Lymphoprep and SepMate tubes were used to isolate PBMC from blood, and red cell lysis was then performed. QIAamp DNA Blood Mini kits were used to extract DNA from both PBMC and sorted T cell subsets.

Its CDR3 holds 14 amino acids, cysteine through phenylalanine. Only the CDR3 region is kept as DNA, spanning 42 bases read in frame from base 1. CDR1 and CDR2, per the germline V gene, are SGHRS and YFSETQ. The germline ends are 11 bases apart after V is trimmed by 0 bases and J by 8 bases. The input for sequencing was blood, taken from a patient treated with checkpoint blockade. The chain is assembled from TRBV5-1 and TRBJ1-4; a confident D gene designation cannot be given. This TCR came from a human donor with melanoma. The DNA is as follows: TGCGCCAGCAGCTTGGCCCCGACTGGAGAAAAACTGTTTTTT. Its protein reads: CASSLAPTGEKLFF.